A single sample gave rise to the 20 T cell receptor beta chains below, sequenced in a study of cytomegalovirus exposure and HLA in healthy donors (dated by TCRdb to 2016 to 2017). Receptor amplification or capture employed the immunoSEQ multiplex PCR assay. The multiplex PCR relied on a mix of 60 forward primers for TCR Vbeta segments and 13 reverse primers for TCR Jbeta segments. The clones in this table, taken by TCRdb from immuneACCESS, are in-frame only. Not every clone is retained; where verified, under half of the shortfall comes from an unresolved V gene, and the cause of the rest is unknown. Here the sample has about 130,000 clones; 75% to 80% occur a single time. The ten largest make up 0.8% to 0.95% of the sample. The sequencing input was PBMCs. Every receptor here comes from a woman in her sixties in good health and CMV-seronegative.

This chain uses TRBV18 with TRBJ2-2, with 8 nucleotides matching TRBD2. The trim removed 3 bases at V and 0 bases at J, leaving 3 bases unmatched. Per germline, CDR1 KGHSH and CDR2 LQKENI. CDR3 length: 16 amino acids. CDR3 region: CASSPAGGANTGELFF. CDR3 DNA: TGTGCCAGCTCACCGGCGGGGGGCGCGAACACCGGGGAGCTGTTTTTT.

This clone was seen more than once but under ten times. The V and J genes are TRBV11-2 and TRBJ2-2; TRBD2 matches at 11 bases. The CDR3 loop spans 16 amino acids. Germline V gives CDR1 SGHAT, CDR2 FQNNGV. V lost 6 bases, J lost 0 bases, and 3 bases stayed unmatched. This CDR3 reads CASSPLAGANTGELFF. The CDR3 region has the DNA TGTGCCAGCAGTCCACTAGCGGGAGCGAACACCGGGGAGCTGTTTTTT.

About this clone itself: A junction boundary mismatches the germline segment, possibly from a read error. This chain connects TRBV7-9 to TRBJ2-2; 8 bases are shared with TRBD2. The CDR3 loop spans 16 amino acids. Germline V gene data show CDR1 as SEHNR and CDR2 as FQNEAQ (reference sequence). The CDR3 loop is CSSLGWAGGNTGELFF. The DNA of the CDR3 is TGTTCCAGCCTCGGATGGGCGGGAGGGAACACCGGGGAGCTGTTTTTT.

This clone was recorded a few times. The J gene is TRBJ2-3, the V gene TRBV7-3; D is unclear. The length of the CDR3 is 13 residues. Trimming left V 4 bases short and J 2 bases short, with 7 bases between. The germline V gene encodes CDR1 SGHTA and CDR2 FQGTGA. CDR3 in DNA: TGTGCCAGCAGCTCACAGACCACAGATACGCAGTATTTT. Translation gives CASSSQTTDTQYF.

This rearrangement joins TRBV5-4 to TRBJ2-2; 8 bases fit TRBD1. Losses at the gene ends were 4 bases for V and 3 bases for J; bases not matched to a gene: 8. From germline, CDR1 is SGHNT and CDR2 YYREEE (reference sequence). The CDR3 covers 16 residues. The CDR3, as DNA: TGTGCCAGCAGCCCTCAGGACAGGGTCCACACCGGGGAGCTGTTTTTT. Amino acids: CASSPQDRVHTGELFF.

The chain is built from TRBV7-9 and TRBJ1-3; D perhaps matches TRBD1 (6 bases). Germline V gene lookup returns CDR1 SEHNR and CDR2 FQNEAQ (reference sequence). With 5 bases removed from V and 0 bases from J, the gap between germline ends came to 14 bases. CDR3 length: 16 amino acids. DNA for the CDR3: TGTGCCAGCAGCCCACGGACAGCGAGCTCTGGAAACACCATATATTTT. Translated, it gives CASSPRTASSGNTIYF.

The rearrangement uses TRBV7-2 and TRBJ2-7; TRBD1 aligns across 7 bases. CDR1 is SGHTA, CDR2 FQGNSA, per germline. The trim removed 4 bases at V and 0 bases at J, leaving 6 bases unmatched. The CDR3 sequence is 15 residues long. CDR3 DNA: TGTGCCAGCAGCTGGAGTTGGGACAGCTCCTACGAGCAGTACTTC. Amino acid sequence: CASSWSWDSSYEQYF.

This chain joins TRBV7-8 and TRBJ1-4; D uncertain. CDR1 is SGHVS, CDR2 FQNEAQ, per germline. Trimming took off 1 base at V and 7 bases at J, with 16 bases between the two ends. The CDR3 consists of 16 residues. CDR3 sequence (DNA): TGTGCCAGCAGCTTAGAGTTTCCGGCAGCGAGTGAAAAACTGTTTTTT. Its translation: CASSLEFPAASEKLFF.

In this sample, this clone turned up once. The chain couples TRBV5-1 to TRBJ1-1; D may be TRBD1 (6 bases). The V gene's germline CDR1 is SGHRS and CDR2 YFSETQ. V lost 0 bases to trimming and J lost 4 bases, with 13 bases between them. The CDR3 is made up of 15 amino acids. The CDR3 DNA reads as TGCGCCAGCAGCTTGGGTGGGGGAGGGGGCACTGAAGCTTTCTTT. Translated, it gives CASSLGGGGGTEAFF.

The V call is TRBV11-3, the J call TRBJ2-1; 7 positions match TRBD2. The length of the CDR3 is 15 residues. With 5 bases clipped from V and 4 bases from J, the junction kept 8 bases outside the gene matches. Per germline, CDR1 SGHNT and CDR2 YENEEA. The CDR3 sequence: CASSAVGGGYNEQFF. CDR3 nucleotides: TGTGCCAGCAGCGCCGTGGGGGGGGGATACAATGAGCAGTTCTTC.

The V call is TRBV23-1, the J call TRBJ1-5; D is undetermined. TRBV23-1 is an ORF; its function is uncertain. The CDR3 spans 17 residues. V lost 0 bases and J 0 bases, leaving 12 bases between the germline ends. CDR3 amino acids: CASSQSSADNSNQPQHF. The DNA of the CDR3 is TGCGCCAGCAGTCAATCCTCGGCAGACAATAGCAATCAGCCCCAGCATTTT.

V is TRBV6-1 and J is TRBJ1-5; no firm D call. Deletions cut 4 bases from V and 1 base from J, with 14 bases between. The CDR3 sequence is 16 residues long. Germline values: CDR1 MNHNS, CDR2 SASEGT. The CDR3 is CASSAWPTGSNQPQHF. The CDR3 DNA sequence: TGTGCCAGCAGTGCTTGGCCAACGGGGAGCAATCAGCCCCAGCATTTT.

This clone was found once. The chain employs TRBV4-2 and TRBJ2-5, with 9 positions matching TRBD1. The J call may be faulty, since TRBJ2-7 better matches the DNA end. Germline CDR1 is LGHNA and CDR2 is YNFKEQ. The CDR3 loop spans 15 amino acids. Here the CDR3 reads CASSHPDRGFNEQYF. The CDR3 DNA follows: TGTGCCAGCAGCCATCCGGACAGGGGTTTCAACGAGCAGTACTTC.

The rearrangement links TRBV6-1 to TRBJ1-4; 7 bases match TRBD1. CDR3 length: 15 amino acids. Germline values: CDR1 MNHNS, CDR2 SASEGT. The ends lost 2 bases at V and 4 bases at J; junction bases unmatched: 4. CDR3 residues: CASSEMGQINEKLFF. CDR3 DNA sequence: TGTGCCAGCAGTGAAATGGGACAGATTAATGAAAAACTGTTTTTT.

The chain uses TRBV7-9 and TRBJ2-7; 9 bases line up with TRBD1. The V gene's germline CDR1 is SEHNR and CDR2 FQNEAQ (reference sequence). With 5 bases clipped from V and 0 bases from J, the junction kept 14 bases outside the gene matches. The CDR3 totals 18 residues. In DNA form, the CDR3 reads TGTGCCAGCAGCACCCGGACAGGGGAAGAGACTGGCTCCTACGAGCAGTACTTC. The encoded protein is CASSTRTGEETGSYEQYF.

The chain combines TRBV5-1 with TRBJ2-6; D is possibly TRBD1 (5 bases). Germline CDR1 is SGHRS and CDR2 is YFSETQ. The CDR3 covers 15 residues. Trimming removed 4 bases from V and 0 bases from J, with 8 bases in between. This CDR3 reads CASSPGASGANVLTF. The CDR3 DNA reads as TGCGCCAGCAGCCCTGGGGCCTCTGGGGCCAACGTCCTGACTTTC.

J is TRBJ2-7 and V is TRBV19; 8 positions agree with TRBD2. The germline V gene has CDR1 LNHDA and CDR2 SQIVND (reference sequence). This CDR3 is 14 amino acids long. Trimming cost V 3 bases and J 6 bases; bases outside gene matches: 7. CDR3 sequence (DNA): TGTGCCAGTAGTATGGCGGTAGCGGGGACCGAGCAGTACTTC. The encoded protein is CASSMAVAGTEQYF.

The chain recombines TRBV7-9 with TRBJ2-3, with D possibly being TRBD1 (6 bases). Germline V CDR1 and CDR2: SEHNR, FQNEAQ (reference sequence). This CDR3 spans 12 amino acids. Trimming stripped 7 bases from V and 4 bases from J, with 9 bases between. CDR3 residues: CASTHRADTQYF. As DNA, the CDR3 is TGTGCCAGCACCCACAGGGCAGATACGCAGTATTTT.

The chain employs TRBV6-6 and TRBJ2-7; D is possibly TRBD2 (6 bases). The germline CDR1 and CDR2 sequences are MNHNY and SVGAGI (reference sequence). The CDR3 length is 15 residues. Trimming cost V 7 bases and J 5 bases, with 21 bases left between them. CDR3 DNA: TGTGCCAGCACCGCAAACAGGAGGGTCCGGCACGAGCAGTACTTC. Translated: CASTANRRVRHEQYF.

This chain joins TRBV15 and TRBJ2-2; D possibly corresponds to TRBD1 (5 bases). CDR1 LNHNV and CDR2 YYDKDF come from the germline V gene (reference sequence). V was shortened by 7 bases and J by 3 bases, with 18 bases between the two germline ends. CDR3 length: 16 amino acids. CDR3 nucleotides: TGTGCCACCACCCTCAGGGTGGCAAGGGACACCGGGGAGCTGTTTTTT. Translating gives CATTLRVARDTGELFF. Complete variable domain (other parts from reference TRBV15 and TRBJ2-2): DAMVIQNPRYQVTQFGKPVTLSCSQTLNHNVMYWYQQKSSQAPKLLFHYYDKDFNNEADTPDNFQSRRPNTSFCFLDIRSPGLGDTAMYLCATTLRVARDTGELFFGEGSRLTVL.